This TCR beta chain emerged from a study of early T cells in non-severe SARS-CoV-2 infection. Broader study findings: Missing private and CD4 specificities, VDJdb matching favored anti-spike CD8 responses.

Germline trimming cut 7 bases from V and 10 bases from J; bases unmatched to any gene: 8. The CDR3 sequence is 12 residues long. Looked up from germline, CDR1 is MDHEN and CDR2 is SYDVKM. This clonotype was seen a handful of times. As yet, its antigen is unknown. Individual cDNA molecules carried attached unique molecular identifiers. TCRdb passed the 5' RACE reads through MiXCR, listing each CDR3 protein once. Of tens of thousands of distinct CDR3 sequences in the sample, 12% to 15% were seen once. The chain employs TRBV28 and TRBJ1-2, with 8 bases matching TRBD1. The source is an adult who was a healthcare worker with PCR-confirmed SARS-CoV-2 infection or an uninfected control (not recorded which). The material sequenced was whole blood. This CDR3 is CASNGQGLVYTF. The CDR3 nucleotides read TGTGCCAGCAACGGACAGGGTTTAGTCTACACCTTC.